These 30 T cell receptor beta chains came from one sample sequenced in a study of T cell responses to AZD1222 COVID-19 vaccine. Using immunoSEQ multiplex PCR, the repertoire was profiled, and TCRdb retains in-frame clones only, with some absent. The repertoire has roughly 110,000 clones, about 90% of them found once; the top ten carry less than 9.5%. Material: peripheral blood, obtained 28 days after the second AZD1222 dose. The receptor set was obtained from an adult who received the AZD1222 COVID-19 vaccine.

The rearrangement links TRBV6-5 to TRBJ1-5; 8 bases map to TRBD1. V lost 2 bases to trimming and J lost 7 bases; unmatched junction nucleotides: 1. The V gene's germline CDR1 is MNHEY and CDR2 SVGAGI. The CDR3 spans 13 residues. The CDR3 region has the DNA TGTGCCAGCAGTTACGACAGGGGCCAGCCCCAGCATTTT. Residues: CASSYDRGQPQHF.

The chain combines TRBV10-3 with TRBJ1-1; D perhaps matches TRBD1 (6 bases). V was shortened by 10 bases and J by 1 base, with 13 bases between the two germline ends. The CDR3 is 13 residues long. Germline lookup yields CDR1 ENHRY and CDR2 SYGVKD. CDR3: CATGGRGNTEAFF. CDR3 sequence (DNA): TGTGCCACCGGGGGCAGGGGGAACACTGAAGCTTTCTTT.

V gene TRBV7-2 combines with J gene TRBJ2-5, with D possibly called TRBD1 or TRBD2 (7 bases each). V was trimmed by 5 bases and J by 1 base, leaving 17 bases between them. The CDR3 sequence is 16 residues long. CDR1 is SGHTA and CDR2 is FQGNSA in the germline V gene. Here the CDR3 reads CASSLAGGRVQETQYF. The CDR3 bases are TGTGCCAGCAGCCTTGCAGGGGGGAGGGTCCAAGAGACCCAGTACTTC.

A single count supports this clone. V gene TRBV7-3 combines with J gene TRBJ1-1; unclear D gene. V shed 5 bases and J shed 4 bases, with 14 bases lying between them. The CDR3 is 14 residues long. CDR1 and CDR2 (germline): SGHTA, FQGTGA. CDR3 in amino acids: CASSPRPGSTEAFF. Written as DNA, the CDR3 is TGTGCCAGCAGCCCCCGGCCCGGGAGCACTGAAGCTTTCTTT.

This chain uses TRBV11-2 with TRBJ1-5; tentatively, D is TRBD1 (6 bases). The V end was cut by 0 bases, the J end by 2 bases, with 14 bases between. The CDR3 runs 17 residues. Germline V gene data show CDR1 as SGHAT and CDR2 as FQNNGV. The CDR3 DNA sequence: TGTGCCAGCAGCTTAGACCTCAGGGGTGCGGGCAATCAGCCCCAGCATTTT. The encoded protein is CASSLDLRGAGNQPQHF.

The chain uses TRBV18 and TRBJ2-7, with D possibly being TRBD1 or TRBD2 (5 bases each). Germline lookup yields CDR1 KGHSH and CDR2 LQKENI. This CDR3 comprises 13 residues. The germline V and J ends were trimmed by 6 bases and 8 bases, with 17 bases remaining between them. Here the CDR3 DNA reads TGTGCCAGCTCGATGGGTTATCCGGGACAGCAGTACTTC. Translated, it gives CASSMGYPGQQYF.

This clone has only one observation. The rearrangement joins TRBV7-2 to TRBJ2-3; TRBD2 agrees at 7 bases. The V gene end was trimmed by 1 base and the J gene end by 5 bases; junction bases not matched to a gene: 12. The germline gives CDR1 SGHTA, CDR2 FQGNSA. This CDR3 is built from 17 residues. The CDR3 DNA reads as TGTGCCAGCAGCTTAGATACAGCGGGGCGAACCGGAGATACGCAGTATTTT. Its protein is CASSLDTAGRTGDTQYF.

The CDR3 DNA is TGTGCCAGCAGTTACTCTAGCGGGGGGCCGAATGAGCAGTTCTTC. Residues: CASSYSSGGPNEQFF. V is TRBV6-5 and J is TRBJ2-1; 10 bases align to TRBD2. This CDR3 spans 15 amino acids. V shed 0 bases and J 7 bases; nucleotides not matched to a gene: 3. In germline, CDR1 is MNHEY, CDR2 SVGAGI.

The genes are TRBV19 and TRBJ1-2; 7 nucleotides line up with TRBD1. The trim removed 7 bases at V and 3 bases at J, leaving 17 bases unmatched. This CDR3 spans 17 amino acids. Germline V gives CDR1 LNHDA, CDR2 SQIVND (reference sequence). This chain's CDR3 is CASTKAGTGEGYYGYTF. The CDR3 DNA is TGTGCCAGTACCAAAGCGGGAACAGGGGAGGGGTACTATGGCTACACCTTC.

The chain has TRBV29-1 and TRBJ2-7; D is undetermined. The CDR3 runs to 13 residues. The V and J ends lost 4 bases and 3 bases respectively, with 13 bases between them. The germline CDR1 and CDR2 sequences are SQVTM and ANQGSEA. CDR3 nucleotides: TGCAGCGTTGTCCAGTCTAATCACTACGAGCAGTACTTC. It is translated as CSVVQSNHYEQYF.

The chain couples TRBV7-9 to TRBJ2-6; possible D gene TRBD1, 6 bases. Per germline, CDR1 SEHNR and CDR2 FQNEAQ (reference sequence). CDR3 length: 18 residues. V lost 7 bases and J 0 bases, leaving 19 bases between the germline ends. CDR3: CASIRQSGRGSGANVLTF. The CDR3 coding sequence is TGTGCCAGCATCCGACAAAGCGGCAGGGGCTCTGGGGCCAACGTCCTGACTTTC.

This chain uses TRBV19 with TRBJ2-2, with 8 bases identical to TRBD1. This CDR3 has 17 amino acids. Germline CDR1 reads LNHDA; CDR2 reads SQIVND (reference sequence). V lost 10 bases to trimming and J lost 1 base; unmatched junction nucleotides: 14. The CDR3 sequence: CATSRPTGTGNTGELFF. CDR3 nucleotides: TGTGCCACCTCACGGCCAACCGGGACAGGGAACACCGGGGAGCTGTTTTTT. Based on the CDR3 plus reference TRBV19 and TRBJ2-2, the full variable domain is DGGITQSPKYLFRKEGQNVTLSCEQNLNHDAMYWYRQDPGQGLRLIYYSQIVNDFQKGDIAEGYSVSREKKESFPLTVTSAQKNPTAFYLCATSRPTGTGNTGELFFGEGSRLTVL.

V usage is TRBV11-2 and J usage is TRBJ2-3; D ambiguous. CDR1 and CDR2 from the germline V gene are SGHAT and FQNNGV. Trimming removed 4 bases at V and 2 bases at J, with 10 bases between. The length of the CDR3 is 14 residues. The CDR3 here is CASSSQTYTDTQYF. CDR3 sequence (DNA): TGTGCCAGCAGCTCCCAGACCTACACAGATACGCAGTATTTT.

The J gene is TRBJ2-7, the V gene TRBV18; tentative D call: TRBD1 (5 bases). Trimming stripped 3 bases from V and 6 bases from J, with 12 bases between. Germline CDR1 and CDR2: KGHSH and LQKENI. CDR3 length equals 13 residues. The CDR3 loop is CASSPDLGREQYF. CDR3 nucleotide sequence: TGTGCCAGCTCACCTGATTTGGGGCGCGAGCAGTACTTC.

The V call is TRBV30, the J call TRBJ1-4, with TRBD1 matching 10 bases. This CDR3 spans 15 amino acids. Germline V gene sequence: CDR1 GTSNPN, CDR2 SVGIG (reference sequence). V lost 1 base and J lost 8; bases outside the gene matches: 7. CDR3 in DNA: TGTGCCTGGAGTGCCCGACAGGGGGCCGGCGAAAAACTGTTTTTT. It encodes CAWSARQGAGEKLFF.

The chain recombines TRBV5-1 with TRBJ2-1, with no clear D. CDR1 SGHRS and CDR2 YFSETQ come from the germline V gene. This CDR3 has 13 residues. Trimming left V 0 bases short and J 6 bases short, with 7 bases between. The CDR3 DNA reads TGCGCCAGCAGCTTGGGACTGACCAATGAGCAGTTCTTC. It yields the protein CASSLGLTNEQFF.

The chain combines TRBV4-1 with TRBJ2-7; tentatively, D is TRBD2 (6 bases). The ends were cut back, 5 bases at V and 3 bases at J, with 17 bases in the middle. The CDR3 extends over 15 amino acids. Germline assignment: CDR1 MGHRA and CDR2 YSYEKL. The CDR3 loop reads CASSSGLTEIYEQYF. CDR3 nucleotides: TGCGCCAGCAGCTCCGGACTAACGGAGATCTACGAGCAGTACTTC.

J is TRBJ1-3 and V is TRBV11-2; the D gene is possibly TRBD1 (6 bases). Trimming removed 2 bases at V and 0 bases at J, with 11 bases between. This CDR3 spans 16 amino acids. CDR1 and CDR2 from the germline V gene are SGHAT and FQNNGV. The CDR3 is CASSLRPGASGNTIYF. Here the CDR3 DNA reads TGTGCCAGCAGCTTACGCCCAGGGGCCTCTGGAAACACCATATATTTT.

The chain employs TRBV7-3 and TRBJ2-5; D uncertain. Germline V gene data show CDR1 as SGHTA and CDR2 as FQGTGA. V was clipped by 0 bases and J by 5 bases, with 7 bases between them. The CDR3 runs to 13 residues. The CDR3 sequence: CASSLTNRETQYF. The CDR3 DNA reads TGTGCCAGCAGCTTAACGAATCGTGAGACCCAGTACTTC.

The chain recombines TRBV27 with TRBJ1-3; D might be TRBD1 (5 bases). V was trimmed by 7 bases and J by 6 bases, leaving 10 bases between them. CDR3 length: 12 residues. Germline V gives CDR1 MNHEY, CDR2 SMNVEV (reference sequence). The CDR3 here is CASIGRENTIYF. Here the CDR3 DNA reads TGTGCCAGCATTGGCAGGGAAAACACCATATATTTT.

V usage is TRBV30 and J usage is TRBJ1-2; TRBD1 matches 7 bases. With 2 bases clipped from V and 7 bases from J, the junction kept 7 bases outside the gene matches. There are 13 residues in the CDR3. Per the germline V gene, CDR1 is GTSNPN and CDR2 is SVGIG (reference sequence). The CDR3 loop is CAWSYSQGPGYTF. In nucleotides, the CDR3 is TGTGCCTGGAGTTATTCACAGGGGCCTGGCTACACCTTC.

The chain has TRBV2 and TRBJ2-3; the D is unclear. Per germline, CDR1 SNHLY and CDR2 FYNNEI. This CDR3 is 13 amino acids long. Trimming removed 1 base from V and 0 bases from J, with 2 bases in between. The CDR3 reads CASSEGSTDTQYF. CDR3 sequence (DNA): TGTGCCAGCAGTGAAGGGAGCACAGATACGCAGTATTTT.

V gene TRBV9 combines with J gene TRBJ2-7; no clear D. The CDR3 has 15 residues. Trimming shortened V by 2 bases and J by 0 bases, and 12 bases separated the two germline ends. Germline values: CDR1 SGDLS, CDR2 YYNGEE. CDR3 bases: TGTGCCAGCAGCGTGGGCTCAACCGACTCCTACGAGCAGTACTTC. Its translation: CASSVGSTDSYEQYF.

The chain employs TRBV5-1 and TRBJ2-2; the D call may be TRBD1 or TRBD2 (5 bases each). V was pared by 7 bases and J by 1 base, with 14 bases between. CDR1 and CDR2 from the germline V gene are SGHRS and YFSETQ. This CDR3 is built from 15 residues. The CDR3 loop is CASWETGGNTGELFF. In DNA form, the CDR3 reads TGCGCCAGCTGGGAGACTGGGGGGAACACCGGGGAGCTGTTTTTT.

The V gene is TRBV11-3, the J gene TRBJ2-3; 7 bases are a match to TRBD1. CDR3 size: 13 residues. The V and J ends lost 6 bases and 5 bases, in that order; junction bases with no gene match: 5. CDR1 SGHNT and CDR2 YENEEA come from the germline V gene. This chain's CDR3 is CASSLYRGDTQYF. CDR3 DNA sequence: TGTGCCAGCAGTCTTTACAGGGGAGATACGCAGTATTTT.

The chain combines TRBV9 with TRBJ2-5, with D possibly being TRBD1 (5 bases). The CDR3 length is 15 residues. The V gene lost 0 bases and the J gene lost 1 base, with 10 bases spanning the gap. Looked up from germline, CDR1 is SGDLS and CDR2 is YYNGEE. The CDR3 spells CASSVVGHSQETQYF. DNA for the CDR3: TGTGCCAGCAGCGTAGTGGGGCACTCCCAAGAGACCCAGTACTTC.

The chain employs TRBV27 and TRBJ2-7; tentative D call: TRBD1 (7 bases). The germline V gene has CDR1 MNHEY and CDR2 SMNVEV (reference sequence). V lost 7 bases and J lost 2, with 18 bases in between. The CDR3 runs 15 residues. The DNA for the CDR3 is TGTGCCAGCAAGCCTATTACAGGGGAGGCCTACGAGCAGTACTTC. It translates to CASKPITGEAYEQYF.

The V and J genes are TRBV5-1 and TRBJ2-1, with D tentatively TRBD1 or TRBD2 (6 bases each). The CDR3 totals 15 residues. V lost 6 bases, J lost 7 bases, and 20 bases lay in between. Germline CDR1 SGHRS, CDR2 YFSETQ. The CDR3 nucleotides read TGCGCCAGCAAATATACGGGGGCTTCGGGGAATGAGCAGTTCTTC. This codes for CASKYTGASGNEQFF. The full variable domain, rest sourced from reference TRBV5-1 and TRBJ2-1, is KAGVTQTPRYLIKTRGQQVTLSCSPISGHRSVSWYQQTPGQGLQFLFEYFSETQRNKGNFPGRFSGRQFSNSRSEMNVSTLELGDSALYLCASKYTGASGNEQFFGPGTRLTVL.

This chain joins TRBV5-1 and TRBJ1-6; weak D call: TRBD1 (6 bases). Trimming took 6 bases from V and 14 from J, leaving 18 bases between them. The CDR3 consists of 13 residues. Germline values: CDR1 SGHRS, CDR2 YFSETQ. The CDR3 is CASKEEPGQTLHF. CDR3 in DNA: TGCGCCAGCAAGGAGGAACCCGGACAGACCCTCCACTTT.

The table lists this clone with a few counts. DNA of the CDR3: TGTGCCAGCAGTGACTCCGGGACTAGGGACACAGATACGCAGTATTTT. It codes for CASSDSGTRDTDTQYF. The chain joins TRBV6-4 to TRBJ2-3; 8 bases map to TRBD2. The CDR3 contains 16 residues. Germline V lookup: CDR1 MRHNA, CDR2 SNTAGT. The V and J ends lost 0 bases and 2 bases, in that order; junction bases with no gene match: 4.